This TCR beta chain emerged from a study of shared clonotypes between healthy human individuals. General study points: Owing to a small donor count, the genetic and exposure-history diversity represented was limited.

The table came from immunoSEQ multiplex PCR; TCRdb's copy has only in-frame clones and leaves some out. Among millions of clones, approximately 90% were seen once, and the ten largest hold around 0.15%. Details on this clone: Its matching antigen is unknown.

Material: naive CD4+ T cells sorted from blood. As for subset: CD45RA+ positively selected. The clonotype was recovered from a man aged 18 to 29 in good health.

The CDR3 DNA reads as TGTGCCAGCAGCTTGGTAGCAGGTGAGCAGTTCTTC. Translated, it gives CASSLVAGEQFF. The chain is built from TRBV5-6 and TRBJ2-1, with D unclear. This CDR3 is 12 amino acids long. CDR1 and CDR2 (germline): SGHDT, YYEEEE. Trimming shortened V by 0 bases and J by 9 bases, and 7 bases separated the two germline ends.